Here is one T cell receptor (beta chain) with its context. Its antigen is not known. Pooling of second doses given at about 4 or about 12 weeks was done. CDR3 length: 17 amino acids. V shed 4 bases and J shed 5 bases, with 23 bases lying between them. Germline CDR1 is LGHDT and CDR2 is YNNKEL (reference sequence). The source of the sample is a study of T cell responses to AZD1222 COVID-19 vaccine. Findings and limits, study-wide: Of spike-specific TCRs, nearly half reportedly target regions left unmutated in variants. Mostly white British, mostly female donors; authors suggested clonal diversity may be underestimated. Recipients of two AZD1222 doses showed rising Spike-specific TCR breadth and depth.

The assay was immunoSEQ multiplex PCR, and TCRdb's table has in-frame clones only and misses some. The sample holds about 150,000 clones; 90% to 95% are singletons and the top ten take more than 1.3%. The gene calls are TRBV3-1 (or the pseudogene TRBV3-2) and TRBJ1-1; D remains unclear. The sample in question was peripheral blood, obtained 28 days after the second AZD1222 dose. This TCR was recovered from an adult who received the AZD1222 COVID-19 vaccine. The CDR3 DNA sequence: TGTGCCAGCAGCCCCTCTCTCTATTTATGGAGTCGTACTGAAGCTTTCTTT. Amino acids: CASSPSLYLWSRTEAFF.